The clone carrying this T cell receptor beta chain was detected only once. The antigen remains undetermined. This clone may be a read error of a much larger clone one base away. This sample is part of a study of radiation and T cells in renal cell carcinoma. The study's findings and limits: Without pretreatment biopsies, baseline tumor clonotype presence was undetermined. From baseline, blood top tumor clonotypes peaked at 2 weeks post-radiation.

Clones were sequenced by immunoSEQ multiplex PCR, and TCRdb holds only the in-frame ones, with some missing. Here the sample spans around 140,000 clones, 75% to 90% being singletons. The time point here: baseline pretreatment blood. Treatment reported: 15 Gy SBRT to primary tumor, nephrectomy 4 weeks later. The patient's renal cell carcinoma had clear cell pathology. This CDR3 has 10 amino acids. CDR1 MNHNS and CDR2 SASEGT come from the germline V gene. The clonotype was recovered from a woman aged 45-59 years with renal cell carcinoma. This chain joins TRBV6-1 and TRBJ2-5; D is unresolved. Near its end, the DNA agrees better with TRBJ2-7, so the J call may be wrong. This sample comprised blood, obtained from a patient whose treatment included radiotherapy and nephrectomy. DNA of the CDR3: TGTGCCAGCAGCGAATACGAGCAGTACTTC. This gives the protein CASSEYEQYF.